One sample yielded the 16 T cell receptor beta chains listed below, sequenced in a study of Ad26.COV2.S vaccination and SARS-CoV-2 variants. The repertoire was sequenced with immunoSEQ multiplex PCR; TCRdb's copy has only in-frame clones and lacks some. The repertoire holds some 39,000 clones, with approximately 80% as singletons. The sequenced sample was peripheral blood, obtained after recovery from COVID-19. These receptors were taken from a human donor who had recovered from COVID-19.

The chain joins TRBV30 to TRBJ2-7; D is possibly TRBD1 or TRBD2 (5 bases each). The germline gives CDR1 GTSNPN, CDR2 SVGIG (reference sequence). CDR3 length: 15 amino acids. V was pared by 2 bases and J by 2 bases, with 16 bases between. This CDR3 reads CAWSFGWDGAYEQYF. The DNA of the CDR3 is TGTGCCTGGAGTTTTGGATGGGACGGTGCCTACGAGCAGTACTTC. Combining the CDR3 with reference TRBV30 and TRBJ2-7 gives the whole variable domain SQTIHQWPATLVQPVGSPLSLECTVEGTSNPNLYWYRQAAGRGLQLLFYSVGIGQISSEVPQNLSASRPQDRQFILSSKKLLLSDSGFYLCAWSFGWDGAYEQYFGPGTRLTVT.

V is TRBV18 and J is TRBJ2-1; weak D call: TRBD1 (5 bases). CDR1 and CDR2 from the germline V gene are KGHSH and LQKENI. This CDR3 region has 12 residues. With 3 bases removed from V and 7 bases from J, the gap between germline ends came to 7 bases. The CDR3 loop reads CASSPPGNEQFF. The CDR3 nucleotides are TGTGCCAGCTCACCCCCAGGGAATGAGCAGTTCTTC.

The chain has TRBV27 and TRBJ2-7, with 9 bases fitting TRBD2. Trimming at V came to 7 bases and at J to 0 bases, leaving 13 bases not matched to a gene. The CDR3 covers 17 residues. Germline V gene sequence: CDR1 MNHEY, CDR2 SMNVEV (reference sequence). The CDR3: CASTLSSGAHSSYEQYF. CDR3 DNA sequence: TGTGCCAGCACCCTTTCTAGCGGGGCTCATAGCTCCTACGAGCAGTACTTC.

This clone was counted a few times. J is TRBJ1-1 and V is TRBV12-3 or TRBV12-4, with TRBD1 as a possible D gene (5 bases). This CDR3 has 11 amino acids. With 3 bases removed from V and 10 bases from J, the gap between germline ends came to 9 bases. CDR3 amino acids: CASSLMGGAFF. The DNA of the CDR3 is TGTGCCAGCAGTTTGATGGGGGGAGCTTTCTTT.

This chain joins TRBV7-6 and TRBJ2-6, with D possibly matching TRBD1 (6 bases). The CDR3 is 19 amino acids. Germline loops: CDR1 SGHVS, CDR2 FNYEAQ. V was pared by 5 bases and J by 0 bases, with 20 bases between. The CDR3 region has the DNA TGTGCCAGCAGCGTTCGGGTGGCAGGGGAGAGCTCTGGGGCCAACGTCCTGACTTTC. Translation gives CASSVRVAGESSGANVLTF. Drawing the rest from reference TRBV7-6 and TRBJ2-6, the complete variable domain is GAGVSQSPRYKVTKRGQDVALRCDPISGHVSLYWYRQALGQGPEFLTYFNYEAQQDKSGLPNDRFSAERPEGSISTLTIQRTEQRDSAMYRCASSVRVAGESSGANVLTFGAGSRLTVL.

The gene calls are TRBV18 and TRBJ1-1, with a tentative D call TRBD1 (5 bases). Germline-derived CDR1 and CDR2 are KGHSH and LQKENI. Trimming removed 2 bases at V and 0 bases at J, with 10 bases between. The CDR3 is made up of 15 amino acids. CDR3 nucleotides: TGTGCCAGCTCACCAGGCAGGGCCCTGAACACTGAAGCTTTCTTT. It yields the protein CASSPGRALNTEAFF.

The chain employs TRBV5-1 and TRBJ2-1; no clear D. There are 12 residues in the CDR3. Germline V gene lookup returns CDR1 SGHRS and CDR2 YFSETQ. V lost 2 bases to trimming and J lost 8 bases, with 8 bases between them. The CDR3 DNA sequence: TGCGCCAGCAGCTTCGCCGACGATGAGCAGTTCTTC. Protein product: CASSFADDEQFF.

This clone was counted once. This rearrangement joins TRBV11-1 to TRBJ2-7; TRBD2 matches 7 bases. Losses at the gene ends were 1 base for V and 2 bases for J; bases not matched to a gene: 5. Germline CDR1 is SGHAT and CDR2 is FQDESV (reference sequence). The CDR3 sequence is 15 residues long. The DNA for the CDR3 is TGTGCCAGCAGCTTAGAAGGCGGGGGTGCCTACGAGCAGTACGTC. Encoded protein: CASSLEGGGAYEQYV.

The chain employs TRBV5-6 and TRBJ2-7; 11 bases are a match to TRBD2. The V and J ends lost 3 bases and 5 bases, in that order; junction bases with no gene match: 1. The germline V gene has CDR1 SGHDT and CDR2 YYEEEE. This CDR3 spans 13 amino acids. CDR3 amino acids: CASSSTSGNEQYF. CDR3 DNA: TGTGCCAGCAGCTCGACTAGCGGGAACGAGCAGTACTTC.

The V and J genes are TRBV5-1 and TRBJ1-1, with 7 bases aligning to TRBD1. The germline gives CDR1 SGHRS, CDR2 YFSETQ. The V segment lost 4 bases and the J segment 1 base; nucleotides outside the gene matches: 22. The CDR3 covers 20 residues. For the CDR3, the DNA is TGCGCCAGCAGCCCTCGACAGGGTATATTAATAAGGGGATCGAACACTGAAGCTTTCTTT. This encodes CASSPRQGILIRGSNTEAFF.

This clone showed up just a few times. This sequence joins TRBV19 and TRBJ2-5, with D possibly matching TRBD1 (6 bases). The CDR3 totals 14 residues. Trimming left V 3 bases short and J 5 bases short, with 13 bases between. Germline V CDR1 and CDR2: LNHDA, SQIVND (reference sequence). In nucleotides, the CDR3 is TGTGCCAGTAGTATCTGGGGGCAAGGTGAGACCCAGTACTTC. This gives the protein CASSIWGQGETQYF.

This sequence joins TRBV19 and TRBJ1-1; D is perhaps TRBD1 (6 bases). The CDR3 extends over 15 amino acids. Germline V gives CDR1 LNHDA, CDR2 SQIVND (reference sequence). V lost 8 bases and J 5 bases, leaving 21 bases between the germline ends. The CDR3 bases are TGTGCCAGTCTTATGGGGGCAGGGGAAAGAACTGAAGCTTTCTTT. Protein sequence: CASLMGAGERTEAFF.

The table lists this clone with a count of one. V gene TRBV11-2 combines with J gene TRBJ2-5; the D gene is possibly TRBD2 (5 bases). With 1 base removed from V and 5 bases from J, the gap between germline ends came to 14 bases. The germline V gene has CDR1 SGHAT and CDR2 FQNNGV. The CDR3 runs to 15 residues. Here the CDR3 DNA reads TGTGCCAGCAGCTTAGGGGCGGGCCCGGGGGAGACCCAGTACTTC. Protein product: CASSLGAGPGETQYF.

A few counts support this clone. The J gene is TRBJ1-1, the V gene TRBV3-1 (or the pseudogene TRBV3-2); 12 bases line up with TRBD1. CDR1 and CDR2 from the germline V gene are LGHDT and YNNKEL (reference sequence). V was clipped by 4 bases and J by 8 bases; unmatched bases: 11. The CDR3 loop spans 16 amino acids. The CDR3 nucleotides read TGTGCCAGCAGCCCGGGACAGGGGGCGATGATAGGCGAAGCTTTCTTT. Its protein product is CASSPGQGAMIGEAFF.

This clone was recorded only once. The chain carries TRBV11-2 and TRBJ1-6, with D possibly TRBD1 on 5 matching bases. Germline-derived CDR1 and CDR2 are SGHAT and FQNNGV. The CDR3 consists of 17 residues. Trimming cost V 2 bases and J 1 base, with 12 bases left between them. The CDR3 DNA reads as TGTGCCAGCAGCTTATCAGTCCCAGGGTCCTATAATTCACCCCTCCACTTT. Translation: CASSLSVPGSYNSPLHF.

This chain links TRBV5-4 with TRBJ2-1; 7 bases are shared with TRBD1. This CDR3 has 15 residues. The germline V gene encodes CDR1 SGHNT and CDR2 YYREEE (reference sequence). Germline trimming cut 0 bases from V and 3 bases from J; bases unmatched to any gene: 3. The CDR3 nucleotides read TGTGCCAGCAGCTTGGACAGGGGAAGCTACAATGAGCAGTTCTTC. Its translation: CASSLDRGSYNEQFF.